In its sample, the clone carrying this T cell receptor beta chain was seen a few times. The target antigen is unknown. This CDR3 has 15 amino acids. V shed 2 bases, J shed 1 base, and the junction held 2 bases outside the gene matches. The sample originates from a study of post-analysis software for immune sequencing data. Study results and limitations: Comparison of patients with controls showed five TRBV segments more frequent in patients, TRBV5-6, TRBV5-1 and TRBV20-1 among them.

Unique molecular identifiers were present in the TCR beta cDNA libraries. A single record per CDR3 protein comes from TCRdb applying MiXCR to the PCR reads. The sample records under 200,000 distinct CDR3 sequences, over 25% being singletons. This TCR was sampled from a girl under 18 with multiple sclerosis. V usage is TRBV12-3 or TRBV12-4 and J usage is TRBJ1-5; 7 nucleotides align to TRBD1. Sequenced material: blood. Here the CDR3 reads CASSLMGQSNQPQHF. CDR3 coding DNA: TGTGCCAGCAGTTTAATGGGACAGAGCAATCAGCCCCAGCATTTT.